This TCR beta chain was observed in a study of blood T cell repertoires in COVID-19. TCRdb keeps only in-frame clones here, not all; method: immunoSEQ multiplex PCR. Here the sample spans about 170,000 clones, 82% being singletons. This CDR3 spans 15 amino acids. Per germline, CDR1 LGHNA and CDR2 YSLEER. J gave up 2 bases and V 3 bases, and 4 bases lay outside the gene matches. This clone was counted between two and nine times. The rearrangement joins TRBV4-3 to TRBJ2-7; 10 positions agree with TRBD1. The TCR sequence derives from a woman aged 65 to 85 with acute or convalescent COVID-19. The material sequenced was peripheral blood. The CDR3 DNA reads as TGCGCCAGCAGCCACCTGGGACAGGGGACCTACGAGCAGTACTTC. Encoded protein: CASSHLGQGTYEQYF.